This T cell receptor (beta chain) was sequenced in a study of blood T cell repertoires in COVID-19. Sequenced by immunoSEQ multiplex PCR; TCRdb stores in-frame clones only, minus some. The sample carries 150,000 to 180,000 clones, 75% to 85% recorded once. The V gene lost 4 bases and the J gene lost 7 bases, with 12 bases spanning the gap. The CDR3 contains 14 residues. Germline loops: CDR1 SGHDT, CDR2 YYEEEE. V and J are TRBV5-6 and TRBJ1-6, with a tentative D call TRBD1 (6 bases). This TCR was sampled from a woman aged 55-70 years with COVID-19, enrolled during active disease. Specimen: peripheral blood. As DNA, the CDR3 is TGTGCCAGCAGCGGCACAGGGCCCAATTCACCCCTCCACTTT. Residues: CASSGTGPNSPLHF.